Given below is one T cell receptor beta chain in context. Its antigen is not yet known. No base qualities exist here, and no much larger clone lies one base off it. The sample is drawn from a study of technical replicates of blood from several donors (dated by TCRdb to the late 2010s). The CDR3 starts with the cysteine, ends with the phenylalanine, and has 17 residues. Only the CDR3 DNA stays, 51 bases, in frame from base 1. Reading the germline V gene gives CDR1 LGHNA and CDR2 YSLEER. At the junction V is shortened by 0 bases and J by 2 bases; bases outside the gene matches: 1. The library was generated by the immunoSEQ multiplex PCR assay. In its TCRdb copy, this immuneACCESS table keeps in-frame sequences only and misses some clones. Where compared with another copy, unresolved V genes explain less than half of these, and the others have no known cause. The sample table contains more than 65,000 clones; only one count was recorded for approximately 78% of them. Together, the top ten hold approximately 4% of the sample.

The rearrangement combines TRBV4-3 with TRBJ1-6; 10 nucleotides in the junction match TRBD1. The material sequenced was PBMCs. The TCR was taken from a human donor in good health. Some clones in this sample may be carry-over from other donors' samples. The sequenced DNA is TGCGCCAGCAGCCAAGAAGGACAGGGGGCCTATAATTCACCCCTCCACTTT. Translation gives CASSQEGQGAYNSPLHF.